This T cell receptor (beta chain) was captured by sequencing in a study of cytomegalovirus exposure and HLA in healthy donors. The CDR3 loop spans 15 amino acids. From germline, CDR1 is MDHEN and CDR2 SYDVKM. Losses at the gene ends were 1 base for V and 2 bases for J; bases not matched to a gene: 3. Study conclusions and caveats: According to a later analysis, donors in an Asian-associated ancestry cluster reportedly had fewer N-insertions than the roughly 660-donor mean. The authors reported that TCR beta sequences could predict HLA-A and HLA-B alleles. These predictions were accurate for most subjects in the first cohort.

Regarding this clone: What it binds is not known.

The PCR used 60 Vbeta and 13 Jbeta primers. Original processing notes: Later work found 65 million to 100 million unique TCR beta chains, with around 10 million shared. Sequencing was performed with immunoSEQ multiplex PCR; in TCRdb, only in-frame clones are kept and a portion is missing. V and J calls and clone size are given by that table; D and trimming were obtained from the DNA. The sample lists about 96,000 clones; roughly 79% were seen once. The sequenced sample was PBMCs. The chain combines TRBV28 with TRBJ2-7, with 9 bases matching TRBD1. This receptor was obtained from a woman between 70 and 85 years old in good health and CMV-seropositive. The CDR3 loop is CASSLSGTGTYEQYF. DNA of the CDR3: TGTGCCAGCAGTTTATCCGGGACAGGGACCTACGAGCAGTACTTC.